This TCR beta chain was identified in a study of T cells of healthy individuals. TCRdb fed the 5' RACE reads into MiXCR, producing one record per CDR3 protein. The sample lists roughly 87,000 distinct CDR3 sequences; 17% were seen once. Germline CDR1 MDHEN, CDR2 SYDVKM. Trimming left V 10 bases short and J 4 bases short, with 21 bases between. The CDR3 length is 15 residues. This chain uses TRBV28 with TRBJ2-3, with D perhaps matching TRBD2 (6 bases). The TCR originated in a human donor in good health. CDR3 bases: TGTGCCACCGCGCGGGGTTGGGGTAGAGCAGATACGCAGTATTTT. Translation: CATARGWGRADTQYF.